This T cell receptor (beta chain) was profiled in a study of cytomegalovirus exposure and HLA in healthy donors (dated 2017 in TCRdb). Background on the whole study: An earlier analysis of fewer than 750 of the donors reported approximately 300 Gb of sequence data and around 110 million unique TCR beta sequences obtained from approximately 180 million T cells. Both class I and class II loci were covered by HLA typing, at four-digit resolution. The later analysis used no new phenotypic data to find candidate immune exposures, relying instead on TCR beta sequences and their occurrence across donors. Among over 350 genotyped donors of the cohort, an average of approximately 230,000 unique TCR beta nucleotide sequences were sequenced per donor, roughly 18% of them non-productive. Besides the first cohort of roughly 700 subjects, a separate validation cohort made up of 120 different subjects was used. Every repertoire in the discovery cohort had been generated on one and the same sequencing platform. A later genetic analysis took genome-wide SNP genotypes for about three fifths of the 666 donors and used that subset as a discovery cohort. In a later analysis, previously published TCR beta repertoires from 670 or so donors were re-analyzed and high-resolution HLA genotyping was added so that TCR occurrence patterns could be studied. Donor age, sex, ethnicity and CMV serostatus were collected together with the repertoire data. The study profiled the T cell repertoires of some 610 subjects by immunosequencing and related them to cytomegalovirus serostatus. Several DR-DQ haplotypes were treated as single units for association and clustering because of strong linkage in the cohort. Typing coverage varied by locus: roughly 629-640 donors for A, B, C, DRB1 and DQB1; some 520 for DQA1; some 610 for DPA1; 400 to 480 for DPB1. The genetic ancestry cluster associated with self-reported Caucasian donors included approximately 85% of the roughly 410 genotyped donors. The aim of the study was to test whether cataloging public T cell receptors could identify signatures of past pathogen exposure. The study combined high-throughput TCR immunosequencing, statistical association of individual TCRs with disease status, and machine learning to predict cytomegalovirus infection status. Roughly 300 gigabases of sequencing data and tens of millions of unique TCR sequences were included in an early release covering about 620 HLA-typed donors. In an earlier analysis of 587 of the donors, high-throughput TCR beta sequencing was used to judge whether each TCR beta V gene segment behaved as functional or pseudogenic. Beyond this particular receptor, the publication reports: A later analysis reported that several top co-occurrence clusters appeared linked to parvovirus B19, influenza, CMV and Epstein-Barr virus. Approximately 18 rarely observed V segments, including chromosome 9 orphons, were excluded from the earlier analysis of 550 to 700 of the donors because counts were too low. Because HLA typing was unavailable for some donors at each locus, only the typed subset was used in association tests. This cohort had only TCR beta chains sequenced, and the lack of alpha or paired-chain data limited which features could be detected. Compared with equally common non-associated chains, HLA-associated TCR beta chains in a later analysis were more clonally expanded and had lower generation probabilities. At a false discovery rate of 0.05, a later analysis linked around 15,000 TCR beta sequences to specific HLA alleles. Broadly in line with IMGT annotations, most TCR beta V segments showed up in productive rearrangements about 87% or about 30% of the time in an earlier analysis of 450 to 600 of the donors. In a later analysis, TCR association rates were found to vary across HLA loci, with the most associated TCRs seen for DRB1 alleles and the fewest for HLA-C alleles. Because the 87-base-pair reads could not distinguish some IMGT-functional V segments, including TRBV6-2 and TRBV6-3, those segments were excluded. The authors suggested that the approach could potentially be extended to other disease states and immunological phenotypes. In both the original and validation cohorts, the classifier was reported to diagnose cytomegalovirus status with high specificity and sensitivity. A cluster of highly shared sequence variants was judged likely to represent a technical artifact of the sequencing pipeline. In a later genetic analysis, a missense DCLRE1C variant was associated with V-gene and J-gene trimming of TCR beta chains, and the association was replicated in an independent cohort. A later analysis found that most CMV-associated TCR beta chains appeared HLA-restricted, with HLA associations seemingly driven largely by CMV exposure. In the study, around 150 TCR beta chains were listed as associated with cytomegalovirus. Most TCR sequences were observed very rarely across donors, whereas some public TCRs were present in many individuals. According to a later genetic analysis, donors in an Asian-associated ancestry cluster had fewer N-insertions in productive TCRs than the approximately 630-donor mean. Three of the identified cytomegalovirus-associated TCR beta chains were confirmed in vitro to be specific for cytomegalovirus antigens. Linkage disequilibrium might explain the correlated functional status among segregating V segments, but an unknown experimental factor could not be excluded. A further reported finding was that TCR beta sequences accurately predicted the HLA-A and HLA-B alleles for most subjects in the first cohort. Sequencing depth was assumed to be roughly uniform across donors in the presence/absence analyses, though that assumption may not hold. For the cohort, immune exposure information was limited to CMV serostatus. When HLA alleles, especially DR and DQ, strongly co-occurred, attributing TCR associations to individual alleles was difficult.

Notes on this clone: This receptor's antigen is unknown. No base quality information exists; no much larger clone differs at one position.

At the junction V is shortened by 1 base and J by 4 bases, with 6 bases in between. In the germline V gene, CDR1 corresponds to SGHRS and CDR2 to YFSETQ. There are 13 amino acids in the CDR3, from cysteine to phenylalanine inclusive. Only the CDR3 portion is preserved as DNA: 39 bases, with reading frame beginning at the first base. The cohort consisted of more than 650 healthy bone marrow donors. At the time of sampling, all cohort members were nominally healthy, though unrecorded immune exposures were likely present. The donor tested CMV seronegative, placing the donor among the approximately 360 seronegative members of the cohort. A peripheral blood sample was collected from each donor, and TCR beta sequencing was performed on peripheral blood mononuclear cells. Genomic DNA extraction from the blood cell samples was performed with the Qiagen DNeasy Blood Extraction Kit. Library construction relied on the immunoSEQ multiplex PCR assay. For the multiplex PCR, a mixture combining 60 forward primers for TCR Vbeta segments and 13 reverse primers for TCR Jbeta segments was used. The CDR3 region of rearranged TCR beta genes was amplified from genomic DNA by a multiplex PCR assay. Amplified TCR beta libraries were sequenced as 87-base-pair reads on the Illumina HiSeq System. The paper's data handling went like this. Across the roughly 600 repertoires, a later analysis counted approximately 75 million unique TCR beta chains, approximately 10 million of which were shared by at least two donors. To remove PCR and sequencing errors, raw reads were error-corrected and collapsed into unique sequences using a nearest-neighbor algorithm that merged closely related sequences. Alignment of CDR3 sequences to IMGT reference sequences was used to assign V, D and J gene segments. Each retained sequence needed at least a six-nucleotide match to both a V gene segment and a J gene segment. Rearrangements were classified as productive when the CDR3 lacked stop codons and remained in frame with V and J, and all other rearrangements were classified as non-productive. Following IMGT convention, CDR3 was defined as the stretch from the second conserved V-encoded cysteine to the conserved J-encoded phenylalanine. The earlier analysis of some 600 of the donors excluded sequences that lacked an unambiguous match to a single V gene segment. An earlier analysis of 500 to 600 of the donors classified V segments as functional when productive rearrangements were above 56.7% and as segregating when the standard deviation between donors was above 5%. A statistical classification framework was developed to diagnose cytomegalovirus status using the catalog of TCR beta chain sequences. In a later analysis, TCR nucleotide sequences were compared against IMGT/GENE-DB human TR gene sequences so that V and J genes could be assigned. The TCRdist pipeline was used in a later analysis to assign CDR3 sequences and most-parsimonious VDJ recombination scenarios. In a later analysis, each TCR beta chain was defined by its CDR3 amino acid sequence together with its V-gene family, and reads lacking a unique V-gene family were excluded. A later analysis removed nearly 600 highly shared, low-generation-probability nucleotide sequences to deal with suspected cross-contamination and a sequencing artifact. In a later analysis, a clonal expansion index was calculated for each public chain from normalized within-repertoire ranks of inferred template counts. In a later analysis, generation probabilities were computed using a VDJ recombination model fitted to out-of-frame rearrangements, and the results were checked against IGoR. A later analysis scored TCR-TCR, TCR-HLA and TCR-CMV co-occurrence with hypergeometric tests, applying a repertoire-size bias correction to TCR pairs. In a later analysis, false discovery rates were estimated by permuting HLA or CMV assignments 20 times. A later analysis grouped co-occurring TCRs with DBSCAN, adding TCRdist sequence similarity when clustering within HLA-allele-positive subsets. Repertoires with fewer than 30,000 or more than 120,000 public chains, plus five repertoires with anomalous nucleotide sharing, were excluded from co-occurrence clustering. TCRdb's version of the immuneACCESS table is confined to in-frame rearrangements and falls short of the full clone set. An unresolved V gene accounts for under half of the shortfall where checked; the remainder is of unknown origin. V and J calls and clone size are those listed in that table; D and trimming were worked out from the DNA. Recorded for this sample are some 270,000 clones; 75% to 90% of them occurred a single time. 0.3% of the sample rests with the top ten.

This TCR derives from a girl aged 2-15 years in good health and CMV-seronegative. The V and J segments used are TRBV5-1 and TRBJ1-5, with no confidently assigned D gene. What was sequenced was PBMCs. The sequenced DNA: TGCGCCAGCAGCTTGAGCCTTAATCAGCCCCAGCATTTT. Its protein reads: CASSLSLNQPQHF.